The present TCR beta chain was sequenced within a study of shared T cell receptors in the human thymus. The CDR3 is 15 amino acids. CDR1 is SNHLY, CDR2 FYNNEI, per germline. Trimming removed 4 bases from V and 1 base from J, with 13 bases in between. Sequenced by immunoSEQ multiplex PCR; TCRdb stores in-frame clones only, minus some. The sample yields 700,000 to 750,000 clones, approximately 85% seen once. These same records also appear under a second study, on human thymus T cells. Turning to that study: Surgeons resected thymus tissue during corrective heart surgery. Related work found strong thymic repertoire overlap between unrelated individuals.

The sequenced sample consisted of thymocytes. This clonotype was sampled from a girl less than two years old with a congenital heart defect. The chain recombines TRBV2 with TRBJ1-2; weak D call: TRBD1 (5 bases). The CDR3 nucleotides read TGTGCCAGCAGTGTCCTACCAGGGATTAACTATGGCTACACCTTC. The encoded protein is CASSVLPGINYGYTF. The entire variable domain, with the rest obtained from reference TRBV2 and TRBJ1-2, is as follows: EPEVTQTPSHQVTQMGQEVILRCVPISNHLYFYWYRQILGQKVEFLVSFYNNEISEKSEIFDDQFSVERPDGSNFTLKIRSTKLEDSAMYFCASSVLPGINYGYTFGSGTRLTVV.